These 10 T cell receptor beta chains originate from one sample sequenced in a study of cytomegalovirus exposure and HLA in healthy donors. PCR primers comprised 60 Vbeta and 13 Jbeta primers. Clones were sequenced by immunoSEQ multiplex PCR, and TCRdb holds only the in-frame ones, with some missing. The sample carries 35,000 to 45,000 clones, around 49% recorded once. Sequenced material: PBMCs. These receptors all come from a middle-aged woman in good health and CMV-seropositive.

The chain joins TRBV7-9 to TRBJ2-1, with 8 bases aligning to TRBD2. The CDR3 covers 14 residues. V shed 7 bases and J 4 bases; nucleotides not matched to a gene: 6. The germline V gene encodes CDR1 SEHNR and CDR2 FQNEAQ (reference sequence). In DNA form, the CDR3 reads TGTGCCAGCACCGGAGCGGGAGATTACAATGAGCAGTTCTTC. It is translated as CASTGAGDYNEQFF.

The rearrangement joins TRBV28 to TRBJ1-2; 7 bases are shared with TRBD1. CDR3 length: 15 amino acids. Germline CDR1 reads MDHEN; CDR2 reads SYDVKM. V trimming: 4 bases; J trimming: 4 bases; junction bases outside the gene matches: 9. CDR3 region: CASSSNRQGGYGYTF. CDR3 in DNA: TGTGCCAGCAGTTCCAACCGACAGGGTGGCTATGGCTACACCTTC.

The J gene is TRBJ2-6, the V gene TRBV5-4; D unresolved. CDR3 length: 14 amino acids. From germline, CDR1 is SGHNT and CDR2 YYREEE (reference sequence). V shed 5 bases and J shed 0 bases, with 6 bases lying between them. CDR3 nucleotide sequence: TGTGCCAGCAGGATACACTCTGGGGCCAACGTCCTGACTTTC. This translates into CASRIHSGANVLTF.

CDR3 in DNA: TGCGCCAGCAGAGTGGAACAGGGGACGGGGGGCTACACCTTC. Its protein product is CASRVEQGTGGYTF. The V gene is TRBV4-1, the J gene TRBJ1-2; the match to TRBD1 covers 7 bases. CDR1 and CDR2 from the germline V gene are MGHRA and YSYEKL. This CDR3 spans 14 amino acids. Losses at the gene ends were 6 bases for V and 8 bases for J; bases not matched to a gene: 12.

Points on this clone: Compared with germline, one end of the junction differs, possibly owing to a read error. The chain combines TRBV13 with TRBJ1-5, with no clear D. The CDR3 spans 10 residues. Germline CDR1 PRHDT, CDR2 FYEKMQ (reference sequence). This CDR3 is CAAAFAREAW. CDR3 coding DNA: TGTGCCGCTGCATTCGCACGGGAGGCCTGG.

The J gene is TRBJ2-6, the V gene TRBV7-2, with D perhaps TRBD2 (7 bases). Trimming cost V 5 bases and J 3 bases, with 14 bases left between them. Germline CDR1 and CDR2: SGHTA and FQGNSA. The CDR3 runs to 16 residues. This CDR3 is CASSPEGGNGANVLTF. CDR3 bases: TGTGCCAGCAGCCCTGAGGGGGGGAATGGGGCCAACGTCCTGACTTTC.

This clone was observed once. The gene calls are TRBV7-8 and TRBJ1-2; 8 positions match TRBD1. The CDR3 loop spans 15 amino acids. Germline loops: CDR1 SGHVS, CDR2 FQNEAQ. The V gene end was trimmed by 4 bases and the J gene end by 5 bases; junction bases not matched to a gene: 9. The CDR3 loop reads CASSSTGAQIYGYTF. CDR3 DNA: TGTGCCAGCAGCTCGACAGGGGCACAGATTTATGGCTACACCTTC.

The CDR3 bases are TGTGCCACCAGCAGAGCAACAGGGGGCGGTGGCTACACCTTC. Protein product: CATSRATGGGGYTF. This rearrangement joins TRBV15 to TRBJ1-2, with TRBD1 identical over 9 bases. The CDR3 has 14 residues. V shed 1 base and J 7 bases; nucleotides not matched to a gene: 4. CDR1 LNHNV and CDR2 YYDKDF come from the germline V gene (reference sequence).

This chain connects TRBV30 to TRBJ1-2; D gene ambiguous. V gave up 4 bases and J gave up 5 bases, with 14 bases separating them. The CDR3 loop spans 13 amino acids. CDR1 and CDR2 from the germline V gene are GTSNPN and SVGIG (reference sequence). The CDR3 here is CAWTQTGEYGYTF. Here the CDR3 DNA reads TGTGCCTGGACCCAAACTGGAGAGTATGGCTACACCTTC.

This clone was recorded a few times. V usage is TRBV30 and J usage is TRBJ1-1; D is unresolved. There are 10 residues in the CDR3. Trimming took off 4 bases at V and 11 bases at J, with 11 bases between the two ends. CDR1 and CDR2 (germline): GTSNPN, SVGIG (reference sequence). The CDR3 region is CAWIEPEAFF. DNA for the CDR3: TGTGCCTGGATTGAACCGGAGGCTTTCTTT.